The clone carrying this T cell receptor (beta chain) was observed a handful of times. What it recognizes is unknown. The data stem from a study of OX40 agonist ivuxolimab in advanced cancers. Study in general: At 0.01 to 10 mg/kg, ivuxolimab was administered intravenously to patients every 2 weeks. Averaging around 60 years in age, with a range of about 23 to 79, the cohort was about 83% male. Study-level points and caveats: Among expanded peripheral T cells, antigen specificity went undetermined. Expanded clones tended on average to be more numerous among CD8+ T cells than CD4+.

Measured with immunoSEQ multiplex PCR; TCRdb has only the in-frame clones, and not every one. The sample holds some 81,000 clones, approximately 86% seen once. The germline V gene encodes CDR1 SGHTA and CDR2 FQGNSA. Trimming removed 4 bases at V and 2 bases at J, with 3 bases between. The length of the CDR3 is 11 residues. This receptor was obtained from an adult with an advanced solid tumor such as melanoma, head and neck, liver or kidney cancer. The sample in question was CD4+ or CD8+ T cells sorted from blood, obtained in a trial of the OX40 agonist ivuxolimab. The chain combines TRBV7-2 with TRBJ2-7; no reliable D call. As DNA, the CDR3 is TGTGCCAGCAGCTCCACCTACGAGCAGTACTTC. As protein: CASSSTYEQYF.